This TCR beta chain is from a study of radiotherapy plus CTLA-4 blockade in lung cancer. Study background: Patients showed objective responses in 15% to 20% of cases and disease control in just over 30%. Study results and caveats: Researchers report tumor-derived TCR clones expanding in blood after radiotherapy plus ipilimumab. It was early blood T cell clone dynamics, with interferon-beta, that reportedly best predicted response.

The CDR3 consists of 13 residues. The germline V gene has CDR1 MNHNY and CDR2 SVGAGI (reference sequence). V lost 2 bases and J lost 1, with 5 bases in between. The table came from immunoSEQ multiplex PCR; TCRdb's copy has only in-frame clones and leaves some out. The sample holds 3,000 to 4,000 clones, about four fifths seen once. Remarks on this clone: Its cognate antigen is unknown.

Receiving focal radiation plus CTLA-4 blockade with ipilimumab were patients who had chemo-refractory metastatic non-small-cell lung cancer. Sequencing was performed on tumor tissue, taken from a patient treated with radiotherapy plus ipilimumab. This sequence was found in a human donor with non-small cell lung cancer that progressed on radiotherapy plus ipilimumab. The chain has TRBV6-6 and TRBJ1-1, with D unresolved. CDR3 sequence (DNA): TGTGCCAGCAGTTACGACGGGAACACTGAAGCTTTCTTT. Amino acid sequence: CASSYDGNTEAFF.